Below are 21 T cell receptor beta chains sequenced from a single sample in a study of blood T cells in healthy people across ages. It was with a sample-barcoded 5' primer and a J-beta primer mix that a second PCR of roughly 7 to 12 cycles was run. TCRdb fed the 5' RACE reads into MiXCR, producing one record per CDR3 protein. The table shows some 1.5 million distinct CDR3 sequences, with about 28% occurring only once. Sequencing used blood. Every receptor here comes from a woman aged 30 to 39 in good health.

V is TRBV10-1 and J is TRBJ1-1; the match to TRBD1 covers 7 bases. The ends lost 2 bases at V and 4 bases at J; junction bases unmatched: 13. The germline V gene encodes CDR1 WNHNN and CDR2 SYGVQD (reference sequence). The CDR3 contains 17 residues. The CDR3 loop is CASSEAQGGKSGTEAFF. As DNA, the CDR3 is TGCGCCAGCAGTGAGGCCCAGGGGGGGAAAAGTGGCACTGAAGCTTTCTTT.

The rearrangement joins TRBV15 to TRBJ2-7; 11 nucleotides agree with TRBD2. V lost 0 bases to trimming and J lost 7 bases; unmatched junction nucleotides: 11. Germline assignment: CDR1 LNHNV and CDR2 YYDKDF (reference sequence). The CDR3 runs 17 residues. CDR3: CATSRDSGTSGQNEQYF. Here the CDR3 DNA reads TGTGCCACCAGCAGAGATTCCGGGACTAGCGGTCAGAATGAGCAGTACTTC.

This clonotype was picked up many times. V gene TRBV6-5 combines with J gene TRBJ2-7; no definite D call. The germline V and J ends were trimmed by 0 bases and 4 bases, with 13 bases remaining between them. CDR3 length: 15 residues. Germline V CDR1 and CDR2: MNHEY, SVGAGI. The CDR3: CASSYSFSMTYEQYF. DNA for the CDR3: TGTGCCAGCAGTTACTCTTTCAGTATGACTTACGAGCAGTACTTC.

This clonotype was found a few times. V and J are TRBV28 and TRBJ2-6; possibly TRBD2 for D (5 bases). CDR1 and CDR2 from the germline V gene are MDHEN and SYDVKM. The CDR3 is 15 amino acids. V lost 8 bases and J 2 bases, leaving 13 bases between the germline ends. DNA for the CDR3: TGTGCCAGCGCCCGGACCGGGGCTGGGGCCAACGTCCTGACTTTC. It encodes CASARTGAGANVLTF.

The gene calls are TRBV12-3 or TRBV12-4 and TRBJ2-7, with a tentative D call TRBD2 (5 bases). Trimming removed 2 bases from V and 6 bases from J, with 17 bases in between. The CDR3 runs 15 residues. CDR3 nucleotides: TGTGCCAGCAGTTTACCACGTCAGAGGGCCAGCGAGCAGTACTTC. Protein: CASSLPRQRASEQYF.

About this clonotype itself: A read error may produce the germline difference seen at one junction end. The chain joins TRBV12-5 to TRBJ2-5, with D possibly TRBD2 on 5 matching bases. The CDR3 is 17 residues long. Per the germline V gene, CDR1 is LGHNT and CDR2 is FRNRAP. This CDR3 is CASGLVRGLEVRETQYF. The CDR3 DNA sequence: TGTGCTAGCGGTTTGGTACGCGGGTTGGAGGTTCGGGAGACCCAGTACTTC.

This clonotype was recorded a few times. J is TRBJ2-3 and V is TRBV4-1; 7 nucleotides agree with TRBD1. After removal of 5 bases from V and 2 bases from J, the junction contained 7 bases not matched to a gene. This CDR3 comprises 15 residues. The germline gives CDR1 MGHRA, CDR2 YSYEKL. The CDR3 region has the DNA TGCGCCAGCAGCGGGGGACAGTCACTCACAGATACGCAGTATTTT. This translates into CASSGGQSLTDTQYF.

Only a few counts were recorded for this clonotype. The rearrangement links TRBV12-5 to TRBJ2-2; D not certain. The V gene lost 1 base and the J gene lost 7 bases, with 7 bases spanning the gap. The CDR3 length is 13 residues. Germline V CDR1 and CDR2: LGHNT, FRNRAP. CDR3 region: CASGLEGVGELFF. CDR3 in DNA: TGTGCTAGTGGTTTGGAGGGTGTCGGGGAGCTGTTTTTT.

Turning to this clonotype: A much larger clone differs from this one at a single base, so this may be a read error. This chain uses TRBV12-3 or TRBV12-4 with TRBJ2-3, with D possibly TRBD2 on 6 matching bases. The CDR3 spans 15 residues. The V end lost 4 bases, the J end lost 4 bases, and 15 bases lay between the germline ends. In nucleotides, the CDR3 is TGTGCCAGCAGTTATCAGGCGGGAAGCGCAGATACGCAGTATTTT. Translating it yields CASSYQAGSADTQYF.

The chain joins TRBV29-1 to TRBJ2-2; TRBD1 aligns across 7 bases. The CDR3 is 15 residues long. Germline trimming cut 6 bases from V and 2 bases from J; bases unmatched to any gene: 9. Germline loops: CDR1 SQVTM, CDR2 ANQGSEA. The CDR3 sequence: CSVAPGQRNTGELFF. In DNA, the CDR3 is TGCAGCGTCGCCCCGGGACAGCGAAACACCGGGGAGCTGTTTTTT.

This clonotype was detected a few times. The rearrangement links TRBV28 to TRBJ2-3; D not resolved. Germline V lookup: CDR1 MDHEN, CDR2 SYDVKM. The CDR3 is made up of 15 amino acids. Trimming took 3 bases from V and 0 from J, leaving 10 bases between them. The CDR3 DNA reads TGTGCCAGCAGTTTTCAGCAGACAAGCACAGATACGCAGTATTTT. It encodes CASSFQQTSTDTQYF. The full variable domain, with the rest looked up from reference TRBV28 and TRBJ2-3, is DVKVTQSSRYLVKRTGEKVFLECVQDMDHENMFWYRQDPGLGLRLIYFSYDVKMKEKGDIPEGYSVSREKKERFSLILESASTNQTSMYLCASSFQQTSTDTQYFGPGTRLTVL.

This clonotype was counted between two and nine times. The DNA of the CDR3 is TGTGCCATCAGTGTTAGTCAACCCTACGAGCAGTACTTC. This translates into CAISVSQPYEQYF. The rearrangement links TRBV10-3 to TRBJ2-7; D is unresolved. The CDR3 is made up of 13 amino acids. The germline CDR1 and CDR2 sequences are ENHRY and SYGVKD. V lost 4 bases, J lost 2 bases, and 9 bases lay in between.

The rearrangement links TRBV5-1 to TRBJ1-2; D gene ambiguous. Trimming took 0 bases from V and 2 from J, leaving 14 bases between them. Per the germline V gene, CDR1 is SGHRS and CDR2 is YFSETQ. The CDR3 runs to 16 residues. CDR3 in amino acids: CASSLAVAGENYGYTF. The CDR3 DNA reads TGCGCCAGCAGCTTGGCCGTGGCGGGAGAGAACTATGGCTACACCTTC.

This clonotype was detected only a few times. V is TRBV20-1 and J is TRBJ2-1, with 7 nucleotides matching TRBD1. V trimming: 6 bases; J trimming: 10 bases; junction bases outside the gene matches: 9. This CDR3 spans 12 amino acids. The V gene's germline CDR1 is DFQATT and CDR2 SNEGSKA (reference sequence). CDR3 bases: TGCAGTGCGGAGAGAGGGGGCGACGAGCAGTTCTTC. Translation gives CSAERGGDEQFF.

This clonotype was seen repeatedly, ten times or more. The rearrangement joins TRBV29-1 to TRBJ1-2; maybe TRBD1 (5 bases). The CDR3 sequence is 13 residues long. Germline CDR1 and CDR2: SQVTM and ANQGSEA. V lost 4 bases and J 7 bases, leaving 16 bases between the germline ends. The CDR3 region is CSVVGLGLFGYTF. The CDR3 DNA is TGCAGCGTTGTAGGTCTGGGGCTCTTTGGCTACACCTTC.

This clonotype was seen ten or more times. The J gene is TRBJ2-1, the V gene TRBV6-4; tentative D call: TRBD2 (6 bases). Per germline, CDR1 MRHNA and CDR2 SNTAGT. The CDR3 totals 14 residues. V shed 2 bases and J shed 4 bases, with 9 bases lying between them. Here the CDR3 DNA reads TGTGCCAGCAGTGACAAGGGACTTTACAATGAGCAGTTCTTC. This gives the protein CASSDKGLYNEQFF.

This clonotype was seen a few times. The chain joins TRBV6-5 to TRBJ2-5, with D unclear. V was cut by 5 bases and J by 5 bases, with 21 bases left in between. CDR1 is MNHEY, CDR2 SVGAGI, per germline. The CDR3 sequence is 16 residues long. The CDR3 spells CASSRNRRRPRETQYF. CDR3 DNA sequence: TGTGCCAGCAGTCGAAACCGGCGACGGCCGAGGGAGACCCAGTACTTC.

This chain links TRBV27 with TRBJ2-5; no clear D. The CDR3 is made up of 17 amino acids. Germline V gene lookup returns CDR1 MNHEY and CDR2 SMNVEV (reference sequence). V was trimmed by 4 bases and J by 4 bases, leaving 22 bases between them. The CDR3 reads CASSWPALRQVIETQYF. CDR3 DNA: TGTGCCAGCAGTTGGCCCGCTCTAAGGCAGGTTATAGAGACCCAGTACTTC.

This clonotype has just a few counts. The chain carries TRBV5-5 and TRBJ2-5; 9 nucleotides line up with TRBD2. The V gene's germline CDR1 is SGHKS and CDR2 YYEKEE (reference sequence). CDR3 length: 15 residues. After removal of 4 bases from V and 4 bases from J, the junction contained 8 bases not matched to a gene. The CDR3 DNA is TGTGCCAGCAGCGGCGGGGGGGCCTTTGGAGAGACCCAGTACTTC. Protein product: CASSGGGAFGETQYF.

There are many counts of this clonotype. This rearrangement joins TRBV28 to TRBJ1-2; TRBD1 might be the D (5 bases). V lost 5 bases to trimming and J lost 5 bases, with 15 bases between them. This CDR3 has 14 amino acids. The germline CDR1 and CDR2 sequences are MDHEN and SYDVKM. The CDR3 is CASSPLGTVYGYTF. The CDR3 DNA is TGTGCCAGCAGTCCCCTCGGGACGGTATATGGCTACACCTTC.

There are many counts of this clonotype. The chain employs TRBV6-2 or TRBV6-3 and TRBJ2-6, with D uncertain. This CDR3 has 16 residues. Germline-derived CDR1 and CDR2 are MNHEY and SVGEGT. The V end was cut by 3 bases, the J end by 2 bases, with 11 bases between. CDR3 loop: CASSYIGVTGANVLTF. In nucleotides, the CDR3 is TGTGCCAGCAGTTATATTGGAGTCACTGGGGCCAACGTCCTGACTTTC.